Each of the 28 T cell receptor beta chains below was sequenced from the same sample in a study of shared clonotypes between healthy human individuals. Clones were sequenced by immunoSEQ multiplex PCR, and TCRdb holds only the in-frame ones, with some missing. The sample includes a few hundred thousand clones, just over 65% seen only once; the top ten take 8.5% to 14%. The specimen sequenced was memory CD4+ T cells sorted from blood. Subset meaning: CD45RA-negative fraction. These receptors all come from a man aged 25 to 45 in good health.

The rearrangement uses TRBV29-1 and TRBJ2-5; 9 nucleotides match TRBD2. J gave up 2 bases and V 7 bases, and 8 bases lay outside the gene matches. The CDR3 is 14 residues long. Germline V CDR1 and CDR2: SQVTM, ANQGSEA. CDR3 coding DNA: TGCAGCGGAAATAGCGGGAGCCCTCAAGAGACCCAGTACTTC. This sequence encodes CSGNSGSPQETQYF. Combining the CDR3 with reference TRBV29-1 and TRBJ2-5 gives the whole variable domain SAVISQKPSRDICQRGTSLTIQCQVDSQVTMMFWYRQQPGQSLTLIATANQGSEATYESGFVIDKFPISRPNLTFSTLTVSNMSPEDSSIYLCSGNSGSPQETQYFGPGTRLLVL.

The genes are TRBV5-6 and TRBJ1-5, with TRBD1 as a possible D gene (5 bases). The CDR3 runs 19 residues. Looked up from germline, CDR1 is SGHDT and CDR2 is YYEEEE. Trimming took 4 bases from V and 1 from J, leaving 24 bases between them. CDR3 sequence reads: CASSPETRKGRGSNQPQHF. DNA of the CDR3: TGTGCCAGCAGCCCCGAGACAAGAAAGGGGCGAGGGAGCAATCAGCCCCAGCATTTT.

This chain uses TRBV28 with TRBJ2-2; TRBD1 is a possible D gene (5 bases). V was shortened by 8 bases and J by 7 bases, with 17 bases between the two germline ends. CDR1 is MDHEN, CDR2 SYDVKM, per germline. The CDR3 length is 14 residues. The CDR3 coding sequence is TGTGCCAGCGGGCTCGTGGGGCGTAACGGGGAGCTGTTTTTT. As protein: CASGLVGRNGELFF.

This chain uses TRBV7-2 with TRBJ2-2, with D perhaps matching TRBD1 (6 bases). The CDR3 length is 15 residues. Germline assignment: CDR1 SGHTA and CDR2 FQGNSA. The V and J ends lost 5 bases and 0 bases respectively, with 10 bases between them. The CDR3 region has the DNA TGTGCCAGCAGCGTGGACAGTGCGAACACCGGGGAGCTGTTTTTT. Translation gives CASSVDSANTGELFF.

The V gene is TRBV14, the J gene TRBJ2-3; 9 nucleotides line up with TRBD2. Germline V CDR1 and CDR2: SGHDN, FVKESK. The CDR3 has 17 amino acids. V shed 0 bases, J shed 5 bases, and the junction held 9 bases outside the gene matches. CDR3 in DNA: TGTGCCAGCAGCCAAGAACACTTTCTAGCGGGAAGAGATACGCAGTATTTT. This translates into CASSQEHFLAGRDTQYF. The full variable domain, its missing parts supplied by reference TRBV14 and TRBJ2-3, is EAGVTQFPSHSVIEKGQTVTLRCDPISGHDNLYWYRRVMGKEIKFLLHFVKESKQDESGMPNNRFLAERTGGTYSTLKVQPAELEDSGVYFCASSQEHFLAGRDTQYFGPGTRLTVL.

The rearrangement links TRBV2 to TRBJ1-3; D uncertain. The CDR3 covers 16 residues. Trimming shortened V by 6 bases and J by 0 bases, and 15 bases separated the two germline ends. Per germline, CDR1 SNHLY and CDR2 FYNNEI. CDR3 loop: CASSKGSLFSGNTIYF. In DNA, the CDR3 is TGTGCCAGCAGCAAGGGAAGCCTGTTCTCTGGAAACACCATATATTTT.

This clone was observed a few times. In DNA, the CDR3 is TGTGCCAGCACGAGGCAGACGAACACCGGGGAGCTGTTTTTT. Translated: CASTRQTNTGELFF. The genes are TRBV6-1 and TRBJ2-2; D is unclear. Germline V gives CDR1 MNHNS, CDR2 SASEGT. The CDR3 contains 14 residues. V lost 7 bases to trimming and J lost 0 bases, with 9 bases between them.

V gene TRBV29-1 combines with J gene TRBJ1-1; no clear D gene. Germline assignment: CDR1 SQVTM and CDR2 ANQGSEA. The ends were cut back, 2 bases at V and 1 base at J, with 8 bases in the middle. CDR3 length: 13 amino acids. CDR3 protein: CSVETPRNTEAFF. The CDR3 DNA reads as TGCAGCGTTGAAACACCCCGGAACACTGAAGCTTTCTTT.

The sample holds many counts of this clone. The rearrangement joins TRBV10-3 to TRBJ1-2, with TRBD1 matching 7 bases. This CDR3 region has 12 residues. Germline lookup yields CDR1 ENHRY and CDR2 SYGVKD. V shed 11 bases and J 2 bases; nucleotides not matched to a gene: 5. The CDR3 loop is CASKQGNYGYTF. The CDR3 region has the DNA TGTGCCTCGAAACAGGGGAACTATGGCTACACCTTC.

The chain employs TRBV27 and TRBJ1-5, with D maybe TRBD1 (5 bases). V lost 2 bases, J lost 5 bases, and 7 bases lay in between. The CDR3 extends over 13 amino acids. CDR1 MNHEY and CDR2 SMNVEV come from the germline V gene (reference sequence). The DNA for the CDR3 is TGTGCCAGCAGTTTAGTCAGGGATCAGCCCCAGCATTTT. The encoded protein is CASSLVRDQPQHF.

V gene TRBV29-1 combines with J gene TRBJ2-7; possibly TRBD2 for D (6 bases). Germline assignment: CDR1 SQVTM and CDR2 ANQGSEA. This CDR3 has 13 residues. V dropped 5 bases and J dropped 2 bases, with 13 bases sitting between them. CDR3 in DNA: TGCAGCGTTAGAGCGGGTCCTACCTACGAGCAGTACTTC. It encodes CSVRAGPTYEQYF.

This chain joins TRBV27 and TRBJ2-1; TRBD2 matches at 10 bases. Trimming at V came to 2 bases and at J to 5 bases, leaving 3 bases not matched to a gene. This CDR3 region has 15 residues. Germline V CDR1 and CDR2: MNHEY, SMNVEV (reference sequence). CDR3: CASSLRLAGDNEQFF. The CDR3 nucleotides read TGTGCCAGCAGTTTAAGGCTAGCGGGAGACAATGAGCAGTTCTTC.

The chain has TRBV5-1 and TRBJ2-6; weak D call: TRBD1 (5 bases). Germline V gene sequence: CDR1 SGHRS, CDR2 YFSETQ. CDR3 length: 17 amino acids. Trimming took 0 bases from V and 0 from J, leaving 10 bases between them. The CDR3 DNA sequence: TGCGCCAGCAGCTTGGCCAGGGATGCCTCTGGGGCCAACGTCCTGACTTTC. Protein product: CASSLARDASGANVLTF.

This clone was counted only a few times. The rearrangement joins TRBV5-1 to TRBJ2-2, with TRBD2 identical over 7 bases. The trim removed 0 bases at V and 2 bases at J, leaving 7 bases unmatched. Per the germline V gene, CDR1 is SGHRS and CDR2 is YFSETQ. The CDR3 is 17 amino acids. The CDR3 nucleotides read TGCGCCAGCAGCTTGGCCCCCGGGACTATAAACACCGGGGAGCTGTTTTTT. Its protein product is CASSLAPGTINTGELFF. Supplemented by reference TRBV5-1 and TRBJ2-2, the full variable domain reads KAGVTQTPRYLIKTRGQQVTLSCSPISGHRSVSWYQQTPGQGLQFLFEYFSETQRNKGNFPGRFSGRQFSNSRSEMNVSTLELGDSALYLCASSLAPGTINTGELFFGEGSRLTVL.

This chain uses TRBV7-3 with TRBJ2-2; 9 bases map to TRBD2. The CDR3 covers 17 residues. V dropped 1 base and J dropped 6; count of bases not matched to a gene: 9. From germline, CDR1 is SGHTA and CDR2 FQGTGA. The CDR3 region has the DNA TGTGCCAGCAGCTTAAATTCGGCTAGCGGGATGGCCGGGGAGCTGTTTTTT. Its translation: CASSLNSASGMAGELFF.

The gene calls are TRBV7-8 and TRBJ2-2; possibly TRBD1 or TRBD2 for D (5 bases each). This CDR3 contains 14 residues. The ends were cut back, 6 bases at V and 4 bases at J, with 12 bases in the middle. CDR1 is SGHVS, CDR2 FQNEAQ, per germline. The CDR3 sequence: CASRRDVLTGELFF. The CDR3 DNA reads TGTGCCAGCAGAAGGGACGTCCTCACCGGGGAGCTGTTTTTT.

In its sample, this clone was seen once. The chain joins TRBV2 to TRBJ2-7; no clear D. Per the germline V gene, CDR1 is SNHLY and CDR2 is FYNNEI. CDR3 length equals 12 residues. Trimming stripped 6 bases from V and 3 bases from J, with 9 bases between. The CDR3 here is CASSLQIYEQYF. DNA for the CDR3: TGTGCCAGCAGCCTACAGATCTACGAGCAGTACTTC.

This clone has at least ten counts. The gene calls are TRBV30 and TRBJ2-3; D is perhaps TRBD2 (5 bases). V lost 3 bases to trimming and J lost 2 bases, with 18 bases between them. CDR3 length equals 16 residues. Germline CDR1 and CDR2: GTSNPN and SVGIG (reference sequence). CDR3 region: CAWRTRRSPSTDTQYF. The CDR3 nucleotides read TGTGCCTGGAGGACAAGGAGGAGCCCCTCCACAGATACGCAGTATTTT.

The table lists this clone with a few counts. The chain combines TRBV25-1 with TRBJ2-7; maybe TRBD1 (6 bases). CDR3 length: 14 amino acids. V was clipped by 5 bases and J by 4 bases, with 15 bases between them. Germline CDR1 is MGHDK and CDR2 is SYGVNS. CDR3 residues: CASSTPGTPYEQYF. CDR3 nucleotide sequence: TGTGCCAGCAGTACCCCCGGGACACCTTACGAGCAGTACTTC.

The chain is built from TRBV11-2 and TRBJ1-5; TRBD1 agrees at 8 bases. The CDR3 consists of 15 residues. The V and J ends lost 1 base and 2 bases, in that order; junction bases with no gene match: 1. Looked up from germline, CDR1 is SGHAT and CDR2 is FQNNGV. CDR3 sequence: CASSLGGQGNQPQHF. Here the CDR3 DNA reads TGTGCCAGCAGCTTAGGGGGACAGGGCAATCAGCCCCAGCATTTT. Looking up the rest from reference TRBV11-2 and TRBJ1-5 gives the full variable domain: EAGVAQSPRYKIIEKRQSVAFWCNPISGHATLYWYQQILGQGPKLLIQFQNNGVVDDSQLPKDRFSAERLKGVDSTLKIQPAKLEDSAVYLCASSLGGQGNQPQHFGDGTRLSIL.

To note about this clone: A single base separates this from a much larger clone, so it may be a read error. The chain uses TRBV6-6 and TRBJ2-2; D remains unclear. Trimming took off 2 bases at V and 3 bases at J, with 4 bases between the two ends. Germline assignment: CDR1 MNHNY and CDR2 SVGAGI (reference sequence). The CDR3 is made up of 13 amino acids. The CDR3 sequence: CASSYQDTGELFF. The DNA of the CDR3 is TGTGCCAGCAGTTACCAGGACACCGGGGAGCTGTTTTTT.

The V and J genes are TRBV7-2 and TRBJ1-1; D remains unclear. The CDR3 is 11 amino acids. Germline values: CDR1 SGHTA, CDR2 FQGNSA. With 5 bases removed from V and 9 bases from J, the gap between germline ends came to 10 bases. The CDR3 DNA reads TGTGCCAGCAGCCAATCAAGGAAAGCTTTCTTT. Translating it yields CASSQSRKAFF. The full variable domain, rest sourced from reference TRBV7-2 and TRBJ1-1, is GAGVSQSPSNKVTEKGKDVELRCDPISGHTALYWYRQSLGQGLEFLIYFQGNSAPDKSGLPSDRFSAERTGGSVSTLTIQRTQQEDSAVYLCASSQSRKAFFGQGTRLTVV.

The chain combines TRBV15 with TRBJ2-1; D uncertain. Trimming shortened V by 0 bases and J by 4 bases, and 10 bases separated the two germline ends. The CDR3 length is 15 residues. The V gene's germline CDR1 is LNHNV and CDR2 YYDKDF (reference sequence). The CDR3 here is CATSRERNRYNEQFF. The CDR3, as DNA: TGTGCCACCAGCAGAGAGCGTAACCGGTACAATGAGCAGTTCTTC.

The CDR3 here is CASSLNVLAARGKQYF. CDR3 sequence (DNA): TGTGCCAGCAGTTTAAATGTCCTAGCGGCCAGGGGGAAGCAGTACTTC. This chain joins TRBV27 and TRBJ2-7; possibly TRBD1 or TRBD2 for D (7 bases each). The CDR3 sequence is 16 residues long. Trimming left V 2 bases short and J 8 bases short, with 22 bases between. Looked up from germline, CDR1 is MNHEY and CDR2 is SMNVEV (reference sequence).

In this sample, this clone turned up many times. This chain uses TRBV7-2 with TRBJ2-2; 9 bases match TRBD2. The germline CDR1 and CDR2 sequences are SGHTA and FQGNSA. The CDR3 is 15 amino acids. The trim removed 4 bases at V and 5 bases at J, leaving 5 bases unmatched. Here the CDR3 reads CASSSSGIRTGELFF. The CDR3 nucleotides are TGTGCCAGCAGCTCTAGCGGGATACGTACCGGGGAGCTGTTTTTT.

In this sample, this clone turned up a few times. The chain couples TRBV27 to TRBJ2-2; D uncertain. V was pared by 3 bases and J by 9 bases, with 8 bases between. This CDR3 is built from 12 residues. Germline values: CDR1 MNHEY, CDR2 SMNVEV (reference sequence). The CDR3 here is CASSFNMRELFF. CDR3 nucleotide sequence: TGTGCCAGCAGTTTCAACATGCGGGAGCTGTTTTTT.

This clone was recorded once. This chain joins TRBV11-2 and TRBJ2-7; perhaps TRBD1 as D (5 bases). Germline loops: CDR1 SGHAT, CDR2 FQNNGV. V shed 3 bases and J shed 7 bases, with 16 bases lying between them. CDR3 length: 14 amino acids. CDR3 DNA sequence: TGTGCCAGCAGCTTTTTAGGGGCAACGCGTGAGCAGTACTTC. It codes for CASSFLGATREQYF.

The chain carries TRBV10-3 and TRBJ1-2; 11 bases agree with TRBD1. V dropped 3 bases and J dropped 3; count of bases not matched to a gene: 3. Per the germline V gene, CDR1 is ENHRY and CDR2 is SYGVKD. There are 15 residues in the CDR3. In DNA, the CDR3 is TGTGCCATCAGTGACCGGGACAGGGGGTACTATGGCTACACCTTC. Translated, it gives CAISDRDRGYYGYTF.